A single sample gave rise to the 9 T cell receptor beta chains below, sequenced in a study of cytomegalovirus exposure and HLA in healthy donors. Libraries were prepared by immunoSEQ multiplex PCR; TCRdb keeps only in-frame clonotypes and omits some of them. The profile shows roughly 130,000 clones, 86% of them singletons. Sample: PBMCs. Receptors were obtained from a man between 18 and 35 years old in good health and CMV-seronegative.

The CDR3 DNA is TGTGCCAGCCCCCTGGGAGGGTACAATGAGCAGTTCTTC. Translating gives CASPLGGYNEQFF. V usage is TRBV18 and J usage is TRBJ2-1; 7 bases agree with TRBD2. After removal of 8 bases from V and 4 bases from J, the junction contained 5 bases not matched to a gene. The CDR3 has 13 residues. CDR1 KGHSH and CDR2 LQKENI come from the germline V gene. Full variable domain (outside the CDR3, taken from reference TRBV18 and TRBJ2-1): NAGVMQNPRHLVRRRGQEARLRCSPMKGHSHVYWYRQLPEEGLKFMVYLQKENIIDESGMPKERFSAEFPKEGPSILRIQQVVRGDSAAYFCASPLGGYNEQFFGPGTRLTVL.

This clone was seen once. This chain uses TRBV7-9 with TRBJ1-3; D is possibly TRBD1 (6 bases). CDR3 length: 14 residues. Germline CDR1 and CDR2: SEHNR and FQNEAQ (reference sequence). Trimming cost V 2 bases and J 3 bases, with 8 bases left between them. The CDR3 DNA reads as TGTGCCAGCAGCTTACGGGACAATGGAAACACCATATATTTT. It specifies CASSLRDNGNTIYF.

The chain links TRBV30 to TRBJ2-3; 10 nucleotides match TRBD2. This CDR3 has 16 amino acids. Germline trimming cut 4 bases from V and 0 bases from J; bases unmatched to any gene: 7. CDR1 and CDR2 from the germline V gene are GTSNPN and SVGIG (reference sequence). CDR3 DNA sequence: TGTGCCTGGACTAAGGGACTAGCGCGTAGCACAGATACGCAGTATTTT. Protein sequence: CAWTKGLARSTDTQYF.

This clone has at least ten counts. The chain recombines TRBV28 with TRBJ2-2; 7 nucleotides line up with TRBD1. V lost 2 bases and J lost 6; bases outside the gene matches: 6. The CDR3 covers 15 residues. Germline V gene lookup returns CDR1 MDHEN and CDR2 SYDVKM. CDR3 bases: TGTGCCAGCAGTTTACCCCCCGACAGGGCCGGGGAGCTGTTTTTT. Its translation: CASSLPPDRAGELFF.

The chain uses TRBV18 and TRBJ1-2; 8 nucleotides align to TRBD1. The CDR3 has 15 residues. Unmatched junction bases numbered 6, after V lost 0 bases and J lost 6 bases. Germline CDR1 KGHSH, CDR2 LQKENI. CDR3: CASSPPRTGWNGYTF. CDR3 in DNA: TGTGCCAGCTCACCACCGCGGACAGGGTGGAATGGCTACACCTTC.

V is TRBV7-2 and J is TRBJ2-3, with D possibly matching TRBD2 (6 bases). CDR1 is SGHTA and CDR2 is FQGNSA in the germline V gene. The V and J ends lost 3 bases and 1 base respectively, with 14 bases between them. The CDR3 has 16 amino acids. CDR3 DNA sequence: TGTGCCAGCAGCTTCCCGCGGGACTGGGGCACAGATACGCAGTATTTT. It codes for CASSFPRDWGTDTQYF.

The chain recombines TRBV7-9 with TRBJ1-5; D is unresolved. V shed 6 bases and J shed 0 bases, with 6 bases lying between them. Germline V lookup: CDR1 SEHNR, CDR2 FQNEAQ (reference sequence). This CDR3 contains 13 residues. CDR3 sequence reads: CASSSNSNQPQHF. CDR3 nucleotide sequence: TGTGCCAGCAGTTCAAATAGCAATCAGCCCCAGCATTTT.

This chain links TRBV27 with TRBJ2-5; the D gene is possibly TRBD1 (5 bases). The CDR3 runs to 11 residues. Trimming cost V 6 bases and J 7 bases, with 9 bases left between them. In germline, CDR1 is MNHEY, CDR2 SMNVEV (reference sequence). Here the CDR3 reads CASRQRGTQYF. Written as DNA, the CDR3 is TGTGCCAGCAGACAAAGGGGGACCCAGTACTTC.

The rearrangement links TRBV7-6 to TRBJ1-4; D possibly corresponds to TRBD1 (6 bases). Germline V gene lookup returns CDR1 SGHVS and CDR2 FNYEAQ. The CDR3 has 14 amino acids. Trimming took 1 base from V and 3 from J, leaving 6 bases between them. DNA of the CDR3: TGTGCCAGCAGCTTAGGGACAGCTAATGAAAAACTGTTTTTT. This encodes CASSLGTANEKLFF. The variable domain in full, with the rest retrieved from reference TRBV7-6 and TRBJ1-4, is GAGVSQSPRYKVTKRGQDVALRCDPISGHVSLYWYRQALGQGPEFLTYFNYEAQQDKSGLPNDRFSAERPEGSISTLTIQRTEQRDSAMYRCASSLGTANEKLFFGSGTQLSVL.